Given below is one T cell receptor (beta chain) in context. The length of the CDR3 is 14 residues. V shed 8 bases and J 0 bases; nucleotides not matched to a gene: 6. The V gene's germline CDR1 is SNHLY and CDR2 FYNNEI. The data originate from a study of blood T cell repertoires in COVID-19. At the level of the study: The United States, Italy and Spain supplied acute and convalescent COVID-19 samples.

Generated by immunoSEQ multiplex PCR, the TCRdb table keeps only in-frame clones and is missing some. The repertoire holds 200,000 to 250,000 clones, with approximately 78% as singletons. The sample taken for sequencing was peripheral blood. The source of this sequence is a woman under 30 with acute or convalescent COVID-19. The genes are TRBV2 and TRBJ1-1; 7 bases match TRBD1. CDR3 loop: CASFQTGMNTEAFF. CDR3 bases: TGTGCCAGCTTTCAGACAGGGATGAACACTGAAGCTTTCTTT.